This T cell receptor (beta chain) was sequenced for a study of control samples from healthy donors and cancer patients. V was pared by 9 bases and J by 1 base, with 11 bases between. Germline assignment: CDR1 SGHNT and CDR2 YYREEE (reference sequence). The CDR3 is 13 residues long. TCRdb keeps only in-frame clones here, not all; method: immunoSEQ multiplex PCR. The sample shows about 230,000 clones, roughly 80% of them seen only once. The sample consisted of PBMCs. The J gene is TRBJ1-3, the V gene TRBV5-4; D uncertain. The clonotype was recovered from a woman aged 55-69 years with lung cancer. The CDR3 coding sequence is TGTGCCATGGGGTTAGATTCTGGAAACACCATATATTTT. Translation gives CAMGLDSGNTIYF.